The 26 T cell receptor beta chains presented below share a single source sample, sequenced in a study of T cell responses to AZD1222 COVID-19 vaccine. The table came from immunoSEQ multiplex PCR; TCRdb's copy has only in-frame clones and leaves some out. The sample gives approximately 190,000 clones, around 93% of which show up once; roughly 8.4% is in the top ten. Here the sequenced sample was peripheral blood, taken on day 0 of AZD1222 vaccination. These TCRs come from an adult in good health.

The CDR3 DNA reads TGTGCCAGCAGCTTACGGGGACAGGTTCGGGAGACCCAGTACTTC. Its translation: CASSLRGQVRETQYF. This chain links TRBV13 with TRBJ2-5; TRBD1 agrees at 8 bases. CDR1 and CDR2 from the germline V gene are PRHDT and FYEKMQ (reference sequence). The J segment lost 5 bases and the V segment lost 2 bases, leaving 7 bases of the junction unmatched. The CDR3 has 15 residues.

V and J are TRBV7-3 and TRBJ2-1; D remains ambiguous. This CDR3 region has 15 residues. Germline values: CDR1 SGHTA, CDR2 FQGTGA. V lost 0 bases and J lost 0, with 6 bases in between. The CDR3 is CASSLTPGSYNEQFF. CDR3 DNA: TGTGCCAGCAGCTTAACGCCGGGCTCCTACAATGAGCAGTTCTTC. The full variable domain, rest sourced from reference TRBV7-3 and TRBJ2-1, is GAGVSQTPSNKVTEKGKYVELRCDPISGHTALYWYRQSLGQGPEFLIYFQGTGAADDSGLPNDRFFAVRPEGSVSTLKIQRTERGDSAVYLCASSLTPGSYNEQFFGPGTRLTVL.

The V call is TRBV3-1 (or the pseudogene TRBV3-2), the J call TRBJ2-4; no reliable D call. Trimming left V 1 base short and J 9 bases short, with 16 bases between. This CDR3 is built from 15 residues. Germline V CDR1 and CDR2: LGHDT, YNNKEL (reference sequence). The CDR3 DNA reads as TGTGCCAGCAGCCAAGGGTCCCCCGCGGCGGCCATTCAGTACTTC. This encodes CASSQGSPAAAIQYF.

As for this clone: This same CDR3 is encoded by further DNA sequences in the sample. For the CDR3, the DNA is TGTGCCAGCAGCGTAGTGGGGGCAGATACGCAGTATTTT. Its protein product is CASSVVGADTQYF. The V and J genes are TRBV9 and TRBJ2-3, with D perhaps matching TRBD1 or TRBD2 (5 bases each). The V end lost 0 bases, the J end lost 4 bases, and 6 bases lay between the germline ends. The CDR3 length is 13 residues. Germline-derived CDR1 and CDR2 are SGDLS and YYNGEE.

The CDR3 sequence is CASSGRVNQPQHF. In nucleotides, the CDR3 is TGTGCCAGTAGTGGACGGGTAAATCAGCCCCAGCATTTT. The chain has TRBV19 and TRBJ1-5; D is uncertain. Germline CDR1 is LNHDA and CDR2 is SQIVND (reference sequence). Trimming took off 5 bases at V and 4 bases at J, with 9 bases between the two ends. The CDR3 has 13 amino acids.

This chain joins TRBV29-1 and TRBJ2-2; no firm D call. Germline CDR1 reads SQVTM; CDR2 reads ANQGSEA. The V and J ends lost 3 bases and 2 bases respectively, with 13 bases between them. The CDR3 totals 15 residues. The CDR3 DNA reads TGCAGCGTTGATTCCGGGTACAGAAACACCGGGGAGCTGTTTTTT. Protein product: CSVDSGYRNTGELFF.

As for this clone: In the same sample, other DNA sequences code for this CDR3. This chain joins TRBV30 and TRBJ1-2; possible D gene TRBD1, 6 bases. V was shortened by 1 base and J by 5 bases, with 11 bases between the two germline ends. CDR1 and CDR2 from the germline V gene are GTSNPN and SVGIG (reference sequence). The CDR3 totals 13 residues. The CDR3 protein is CAWSGQGRYGYTF. The DNA of the CDR3 is TGTGCCTGGAGTGGTCAGGGGAGATATGGCTACACCTTC.

The chain couples TRBV7-8 to TRBJ2-3; 10 bases match TRBD2. Unmatched junction bases numbered 5, after V lost 5 bases and J lost 0 bases. The germline V gene encodes CDR1 SGHVS and CDR2 FQNEAQ. This CDR3 contains 16 residues. DNA of the CDR3: TGTGCCAGCAGCCGAACTAGCGGGGCTAGCACAGATACGCAGTATTTT. Translated, it gives CASSRTSGASTDTQYF.

V and J are TRBV19 and TRBJ2-6, with D perhaps TRBD2 (5 bases). The germline V gene has CDR1 LNHDA and CDR2 SQIVND (reference sequence). The CDR3 consists of 18 residues. V was shortened by 5 bases and J by 1 base, with 18 bases between the two germline ends. CDR3 nucleotide sequence: TGTGCCAGTAGTCCTCTTTGGGGTCGGGAATCTGGGGCCAACGTCCTGACTTTC. This gives the protein CASSPLWGRESGANVLTF.

Comments on this clone: Additional DNA sequences in this sample encode the identical CDR3. The V call is TRBV7-9, the J call TRBJ1-1; no reliable D call. Trimming removed 1 base from V and 1 base from J, with 7 bases in between. Germline-derived CDR1 and CDR2 are SEHNR and FQNEAQ (reference sequence). This CDR3 is 14 amino acids long. DNA of the CDR3: TGTGCCAGCAGCTTAGTTGCGGGGAACACTGAAGCTTTCTTT. Protein sequence: CASSLVAGNTEAFF.

V gene TRBV5-1 combines with J gene TRBJ1-3, with D possibly TRBD1 on 5 matching bases. Trimming left V 4 bases short and J 7 bases short, with 12 bases between. This CDR3 comprises 13 residues. The germline V gene encodes CDR1 SGHRS and CDR2 YFSETQ. The CDR3 nucleotides read TGCGCCAGCAGCCGGGGCCCGTCCAACACCATATATTTT. It translates to CASSRGPSNTIYF.

The chain uses TRBV11-2 and TRBJ1-6, with TRBD1 as a possible D gene (6 bases). Trimming took 5 bases from V and 0 from J, leaving 11 bases between them. The CDR3 has 16 amino acids. Germline CDR1 SGHAT, CDR2 FQNNGV. The CDR3 is CASSRGQSSYNSPLHF. The CDR3 DNA is TGTGCCAGCAGCCGAGGACAGAGCTCCTATAATTCACCCCTCCACTTT. The complete variable domain, with remaining parts taken from reference TRBV11-2 and TRBJ1-6, reads EAGVAQSPRYKIIEKRQSVAFWCNPISGHATLYWYQQILGQGPKLLIQFQNNGVVDDSQLPKDRFSAERLKGVDSTLKIQPAKLEDSAVYLCASSRGQSSYNSPLHFGNGTRLTVT.

This clone was picked up one time. The genes are TRBV19 and TRBJ1-1, with a weak D call TRBD1 (5 bases). The CDR3 consists of 14 residues. V was clipped by 4 bases and J by 1 base, with 10 bases between them. Germline loops: CDR1 LNHDA, CDR2 SQIVND (reference sequence). The CDR3 coding sequence is TGTGCCAGTAGTAAGGTGGGGGGGAACACTGAAGCTTTCTTT. Its translation is CASSKVGGNTEAFF.

This clone was recorded only once. This chain links TRBV30 with TRBJ2-2, with D unresolved. Trimming took 3 bases from V and 2 from J, leaving 7 bases between them. Germline lookup yields CDR1 GTSNPN and CDR2 SVGIG (reference sequence). This CDR3 contains 13 residues. CDR3 in amino acids: CAWSKLNTGELFF. CDR3 bases: TGTGCCTGGAGCAAACTTAACACCGGGGAGCTGTTTTTT.

CDR3 coding DNA: TGTGCCAGCACGGAGGGCGAAGCTTTCTTT. Translating gives CASTEGEAFF. The chain couples TRBV12-3 or TRBV12-4 to TRBJ1-1; D ambiguous. The V end was cut by 7 bases, the J end by 8 bases, with 8 bases between. CDR3 size: 10 residues.

The rearrangement links TRBV5-6 to TRBJ1-1; 7 nucleotides match TRBD1. The germline V gene encodes CDR1 SGHDT and CDR2 YYEEEE. The CDR3 runs to 13 residues. The V segment lost 3 bases and the J segment 1 base; nucleotides outside the gene matches: 0. The CDR3 bases are TGTGCCAGCAGCTGGGACAGGAACACTGAAGCTTTCTTT. This encodes CASSWDRNTEAFF.

The chain recombines TRBV19 with TRBJ1-2; a weak D match, TRBD1 (5 bases). Trimming took 0 bases from V and 2 from J, leaving 19 bases between them. This CDR3 spans 18 amino acids. Per the germline V gene, CDR1 is LNHDA and CDR2 is SQIVND (reference sequence). CDR3 sequence reads: CASSIDLSAGLGNYGYTF. CDR3 DNA sequence: TGTGCCAGTAGTATAGATCTATCGGCAGGGCTAGGGAACTATGGCTACACCTTC.

V is TRBV11-2 and J is TRBJ1-6, with D perhaps matching TRBD1 (6 bases). The CDR3 contains 16 residues. The ends were cut back, 2 bases at V and 8 bases at J, with 16 bases in the middle. Germline V gives CDR1 SGHAT, CDR2 FQNNGV. The CDR3 loop is CASSLRRGDTYSPLHF. CDR3 bases: TGTGCCAGCAGCTTACGGAGGGGGGACACCTATTCACCCCTCCACTTT.

V gene TRBV6-5 combines with J gene TRBJ2-3; TRBD2 aligns across 8 bases. Germline V CDR1 and CDR2: MNHEY, SVGAGI. Germline trimming cut 6 bases from V and 3 bases from J; bases unmatched to any gene: 11. The CDR3 is made up of 16 amino acids. The CDR3 DNA follows: TGTGCCAGCAGGTACGCGAGCGGGAGTTCGACAGATACGCAGTATTTT. Translating gives CASRYASGSSTDTQYF.

The J gene is TRBJ1-6, the V gene TRBV28, with TRBD1 as a possible D gene (5 bases). The germline V gene encodes CDR1 MDHEN and CDR2 SYDVKM. The CDR3 contains 16 residues. The germline V and J ends were trimmed by 5 bases and 0 bases, with 11 bases remaining between them. CDR3 DNA: TGTGCCAGCAGTGCCTCGGGGGGCTCCTATAATTCACCCCTCCACTTT. It is translated as CASSASGGSYNSPLHF. Based on the CDR3 plus reference TRBV28 and TRBJ1-6, the full variable domain is DVKVTQSSRYLVKRTGEKVFLECVQDMDHENMFWYRQDPGLGLRLIYFSYDVKMKEKGDIPEGYSVSREKKERFSLILESASTNQTSMYLCASSASGGSYNSPLHFGNGTRLTVT.

The V call is TRBV7-2, the J call TRBJ2-7; the D is unclear. V dropped 2 bases and J dropped 2 bases, with 7 bases sitting between them. The CDR3 runs to 13 residues. Germline loops: CDR1 SGHTA, CDR2 FQGNSA. The CDR3 coding sequence is TGTGCCAGCAGCTTACGGAAGACCTACGAGCAGTACTTC. Protein: CASSLRKTYEQYF.

The rearrangement links TRBV6-1 to TRBJ1-2, with TRBD1 identical over 8 bases. The CDR3 loop spans 17 amino acids. CDR1 and CDR2 from the germline V gene are MNHNS and SASEGT. The V segment lost 2 bases and the J segment 8 bases; nucleotides outside the gene matches: 16. The CDR3 bases are TGTGCCAGCAGTGAAATCTGGCAGGGGGCCTTTTCTATGGGCTACACCTTC. As protein: CASSEIWQGAFSMGYTF.

The rearrangement joins TRBV27 to TRBJ2-7; 7 positions agree with TRBD2. The V gene's germline CDR1 is MNHEY and CDR2 SMNVEV (reference sequence). V lost 8 bases, J lost 0 bases, and 25 bases stayed unmatched. The CDR3 has 20 residues. This CDR3 reads CASGQGGVGRALGGSYEQYF. Here the CDR3 DNA reads TGTGCCAGCGGGCAGGGAGGGGTGGGGAGAGCCCTTGGGGGCTCCTACGAGCAGTACTTC.

The chain links TRBV5-6 to TRBJ1-3, with TRBD1 as a possible D gene (6 bases). The germline V gene has CDR1 SGHDT and CDR2 YYEEEE. The CDR3 covers 15 residues. Trimming left V 1 base short and J 5 bases short, with 13 bases between. CDR3 nucleotides: TGTGCCAGCAGCTTGATACAGGGAAGGAGAAACACCATATATTTT. Protein: CASSLIQGRRNTIYF. The full variable domain, rest sourced from reference TRBV5-6 and TRBJ1-3, is DAGVTQSPTHLIKTRGQQVTLRCSPKSGHDTVSWYQQALGQGPQFIFQYYEEEERQRGNFPDRFSGHQFPNYSSELNVNALLLGDSALYLCASSLIQGRRNTIYFGEGSWLTVV.

The J gene is TRBJ2-7, the V gene TRBV5-6, with 11 bases that match TRBD2. The germline V gene encodes CDR1 SGHDT and CDR2 YYEEEE. V dropped 4 bases and J dropped 2; count of bases not matched to a gene: 2. The CDR3 consists of 14 residues. The CDR3 spells CASSLAGGPYEQYF. The CDR3 region has the DNA TGTGCCAGCAGCCTAGCGGGAGGACCCTACGAGCAGTACTTC. Complete variable domain (other parts from reference TRBV5-6 and TRBJ2-7): DAGVTQSPTHLIKTRGQQVTLRCSPKSGHDTVSWYQQALGQGPQFIFQYYEEEERQRGNFPDRFSGHQFPNYSSELNVNALLLGDSALYLCASSLAGGPYEQYFGPGTRLTVT.

The chain has TRBV27 and TRBJ2-7, with TRBD2 matching 11 bases. J gave up 5 bases and V 4 bases, and 7 bases lay outside the gene matches. The CDR3 has 15 amino acids. In germline, CDR1 is MNHEY, CDR2 SMNVEV (reference sequence). CDR3 region: CASSSTSGSSNEQYF. The CDR3 DNA sequence: TGTGCCAGCAGTTCAACTAGCGGGAGTTCCAACGAGCAGTACTTC.